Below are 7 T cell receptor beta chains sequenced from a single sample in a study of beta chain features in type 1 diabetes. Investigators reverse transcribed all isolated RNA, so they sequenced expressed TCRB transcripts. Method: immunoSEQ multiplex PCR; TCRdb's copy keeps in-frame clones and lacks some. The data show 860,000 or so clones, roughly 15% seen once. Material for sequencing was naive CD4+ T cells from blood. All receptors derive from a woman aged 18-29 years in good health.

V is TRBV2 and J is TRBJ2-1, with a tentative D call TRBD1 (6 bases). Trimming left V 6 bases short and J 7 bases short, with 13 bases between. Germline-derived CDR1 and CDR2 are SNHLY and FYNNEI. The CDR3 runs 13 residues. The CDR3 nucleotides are TGTGCCAGCAGCGGGACATACACAAATGAGCAGTTCTTC. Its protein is CASSGTYTNEQFF.

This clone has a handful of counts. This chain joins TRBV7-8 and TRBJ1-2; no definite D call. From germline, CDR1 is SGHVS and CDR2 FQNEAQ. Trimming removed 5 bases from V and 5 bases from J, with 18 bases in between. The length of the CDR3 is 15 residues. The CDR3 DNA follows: TGTGCCAGCAGCCCCCTCCACGGGATAGGATATGGCTACACCTTC. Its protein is CASSPLHGIGYGYTF.

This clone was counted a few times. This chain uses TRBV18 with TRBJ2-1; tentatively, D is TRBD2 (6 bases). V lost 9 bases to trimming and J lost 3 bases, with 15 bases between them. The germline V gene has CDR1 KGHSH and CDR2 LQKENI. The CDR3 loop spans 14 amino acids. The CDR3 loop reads CASMKAGIYNEQFF. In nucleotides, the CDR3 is TGTGCCAGTATGAAGGCGGGGATCTACAATGAGCAGTTCTTC.

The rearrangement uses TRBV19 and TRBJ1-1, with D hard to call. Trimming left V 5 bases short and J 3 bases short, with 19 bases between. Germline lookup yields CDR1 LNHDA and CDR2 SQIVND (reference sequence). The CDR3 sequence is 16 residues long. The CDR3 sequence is CASSDGLGRWDTEAFF. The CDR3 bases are TGTGCCAGTAGTGACGGACTCGGCAGATGGGACACTGAAGCTTTCTTT.

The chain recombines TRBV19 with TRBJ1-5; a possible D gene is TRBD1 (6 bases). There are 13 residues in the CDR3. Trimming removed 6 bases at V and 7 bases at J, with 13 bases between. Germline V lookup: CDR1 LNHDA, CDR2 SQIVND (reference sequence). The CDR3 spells CASRTQRGQPQHF. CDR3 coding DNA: TGTGCCAGTAGAACACAGAGGGGGCAGCCCCAGCATTTT.

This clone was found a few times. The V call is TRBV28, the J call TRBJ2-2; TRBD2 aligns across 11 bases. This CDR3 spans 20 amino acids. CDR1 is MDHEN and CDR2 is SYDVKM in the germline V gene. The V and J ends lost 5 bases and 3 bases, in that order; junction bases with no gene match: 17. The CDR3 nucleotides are TGTGCCAGCAGTACAAATAGCGGGAGGGCCATTTTAGGCCACACCGGGGAGCTGTTTTTT. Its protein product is CASSTNSGRAILGHTGELFF.

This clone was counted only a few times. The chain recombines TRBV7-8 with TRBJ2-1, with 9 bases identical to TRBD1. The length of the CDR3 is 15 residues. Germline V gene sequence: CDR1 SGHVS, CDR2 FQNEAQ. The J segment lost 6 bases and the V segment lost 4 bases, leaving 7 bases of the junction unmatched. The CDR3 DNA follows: TGTGCCAGCAGCTCCCGGGACAGGGTAATCAATGAGCAGTTCTTC. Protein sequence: CASSSRDRVINEQFF.